The next 24 T cell receptor beta chains were all read from a single sample in a study of blood T cells in healthy people across ages. The second PCR ran roughly 7 to 12 cycles with a sample-barcoded 5' primer and J-beta primers. TCRdb fed the 5' RACE reads into MiXCR, producing one record per CDR3 protein. Counted here are 500,000 to 600,000 distinct CDR3 sequences, roughly a quarter occurring once; the ten biggest clones make up about 18%. The sample taken for sequencing was blood. The receptors were gathered from a woman in her 70s in good health.

J is TRBJ1-4 and V is TRBV6-5, with 9 bases aligning to TRBD1. Germline values: CDR1 MNHEY, CDR2 SVGAGI. V trimming: 5 bases; J trimming: 7 bases; junction bases outside the gene matches: 5. This CDR3 comprises 14 residues. CDR3 coding DNA: TGTGCCAGCAGTACACAGGGGGCAGGTGAAAAACTGTTTTTT. Its protein is CASSTQGAGEKLFF.

There are many counts of this clonotype. V and J are TRBV7-2 and TRBJ2-5; D unresolved. Germline V gene data show CDR1 as SGHTA and CDR2 as FQGNSA. Trimming took off 0 bases at V and 1 base at J, with 3 bases between the two ends. There are 13 residues in the CDR3. The CDR3 DNA sequence: TGTGCCAGCAGCTTAGCTGCCCAAGAGACCCAGTACTTC. Protein product: CASSLAAQETQYF.

This clonotype was picked up one time. The rearrangement uses TRBV7-2 and TRBJ2-6, with TRBD1 matching 8 bases. The length of the CDR3 is 15 residues. V shed 5 bases and J 4 bases; nucleotides not matched to a gene: 4. The germline V gene encodes CDR1 SGHTA and CDR2 FQGNSA. The CDR3 coding sequence is TGTGCCAGCAGCCCCAGGGACAGGGGGGCCAACGTCCTGACTTTC. As protein: CASSPRDRGANVLTF.

The chain combines TRBV5-1 with TRBJ2-2, with 10 bases identical to TRBD2. Looked up from germline, CDR1 is SGHRS and CDR2 is YFSETQ. CDR3 length: 23 residues. V trimming: 0 bases; J trimming: 0 bases; junction bases outside the gene matches: 20. CDR3 bases: TGCGCCAGCAGCTTGGGCAGAACCGGAGCGGGGGGGCAACCCTACACGAACACCGGGGAGCTGTTTTTT. Protein product: CASSLGRTGAGGQPYTNTGELFF.

The chain is built from TRBV27 and TRBJ1-5, with 7 bases that match TRBD1. The CDR3 is 15 residues long. In germline, CDR1 is MNHEY, CDR2 SMNVEV (reference sequence). The V segment lost 5 bases and the J segment 6 bases; nucleotides outside the gene matches: 10. The CDR3 DNA follows: TGTGCCAGCAGTAAAGACAGGGTCTTAGGTCAGCCCCAGCATTTT. Translation gives CASSKDRVLGQPQHF.

There are a few counts of this clonotype. The DNA for the CDR3 is TGTGCCAGCAGATTTGGACAGGAGGTCTACGAGCAGTACTTC. Translation: CASRFGQEVYEQYF. The chain carries TRBV12-3 or TRBV12-4 and TRBJ2-7; 7 positions match TRBD1. V shed 6 bases and J 3 bases; nucleotides not matched to a gene: 8. The CDR3 covers 14 residues.

This clonotype has at least ten counts. J is TRBJ1-1 and V is TRBV6-2 or TRBV6-3; D call uncertain. Germline assignment: CDR1 MNHEY and CDR2 SVGEGT. V was shortened by 8 bases and J by 1 base, with 5 bases between the two germline ends. The CDR3 runs 11 residues. The CDR3 loop reads CASRRNTEAFF. DNA of the CDR3: TGTGCCAGCCGAAGGAACACTGAAGCTTTCTTT.

The V call is TRBV7-8, the J call TRBJ2-1; no clear D gene. Per the germline V gene, CDR1 is SGHVS and CDR2 is FQNEAQ. Trimming took 3 bases from V and 2 from J, leaving 5 bases between them. The CDR3 consists of 13 residues. As DNA, the CDR3 is TGTGCCAGCAGCTTTACAGCCTACAATGAGCAGTTCTTC. Its protein is CASSFTAYNEQFF.

J is TRBJ2-1 and V is TRBV6-6; D is unresolved. Germline lookup yields CDR1 MNHNY and CDR2 SVGAGI (reference sequence). This CDR3 is built from 13 residues. Trimming took 4 bases from V and 5 from J, leaving 9 bases between them. The DNA of the CDR3 is TGTGCCAGCAGTTTCGGGTCCCACAATGAGCAGTTCTTC. Its translation: CASSFGSHNEQFF.

The chain recombines TRBV7-2 with TRBJ1-1; 8 nucleotides line up with TRBD1. Germline lookup yields CDR1 SGHTA and CDR2 FQGNSA. With 5 bases clipped from V and 11 bases from J, the junction kept 13 bases outside the gene matches. There are 14 residues in the CDR3. The CDR3 loop reads CASSQGQGQVKAFF. The CDR3 DNA reads TGTGCCAGCAGCCAAGGACAGGGCCAGGTGAAGGCTTTCTTT.

The V call is TRBV7-2, the J call TRBJ1-1; tentative D call: TRBD1 (5 bases). This CDR3 is built from 14 residues. The ends were cut back, 4 bases at V and 1 base at J, with 10 bases in the middle. The germline V gene has CDR1 SGHTA and CDR2 FQGNSA. CDR3 nucleotides: TGTGCCAGCAGCTCTAATCAGGGGAACACTGAAGCTTTCTTT. Its translation is CASSSNQGNTEAFF.

Turning to this clonotype: The junction differs from germline at one of its ends, possibly a read error. This sequence joins TRBV6-6 and TRBJ1-6; TRBD1 agrees at 7 bases. Germline lookup yields CDR1 MNHNY and CDR2 SVGAGI (reference sequence). This CDR3 contains 14 residues. The CDR3 sequence: CASRSTGDNSPLRF. For the CDR3, the DNA is TGTGCCAGCAGGTCAACAGGGGATAATTCACCCCTCCGCTTT.

This clonotype was counted a few times. The chain recombines TRBV6-5 with TRBJ1-6; D gene unclear. Trimming took off 2 bases at V and 8 bases at J, with 10 bases between the two ends. The CDR3 spans 14 residues. The germline V gene encodes CDR1 MNHEY and CDR2 SVGAGI. The CDR3 protein is CASSYRASDSPLHF. CDR3 bases: TGTGCCAGCAGTTACCGGGCCTCGGATTCACCCCTCCACTTT.

In nucleotides, the CDR3 is TGCAGCGTGTTAAGTGGGGACGGAGAGACCCAGTACTTC. It encodes CSVLSGDGETQYF. This rearrangement joins TRBV29-1 to TRBJ2-5, with D tentatively TRBD1 or TRBD2 (5 bases each). Germline values: CDR1 SQVTM, CDR2 ANQGSEA. This CDR3 has 13 residues. V lost 6 bases and J 4 bases, leaving 15 bases between the germline ends. The entire variable domain, with the rest obtained from reference TRBV29-1 and TRBJ2-5, is as follows: SAVISQKPSRDICQRGTSLTIQCQVDSQVTMMFWYRQQPGQSLTLIATANQGSEATYESGFVIDKFPISRPNLTFSTLTVSNMSPEDSSIYLCSVLSGDGETQYFGPGTRLLVL.

In its sample, this clonotype was seen a few times. The rearrangement joins TRBV6-5 to TRBJ1-5, with unresolved D. Germline V gene data show CDR1 as MNHEY and CDR2 as SVGAGI. Between the trimmed V and J ends, which lost 2 bases and 7 bases, there was a span of 9 bases. The CDR3 is made up of 13 amino acids. DNA for the CDR3: TGTGCCAGCAGTTACAGGGTACGCCAGCCCCAGCATTTT. This encodes CASSYRVRQPQHF.

The chain joins TRBV11-2 to TRBJ2-2, with D perhaps TRBD2 (6 bases). Per germline, CDR1 SGHAT and CDR2 FQNNGV. Trimming stripped 7 bases from V and 5 bases from J, with 14 bases between. The CDR3 is 14 amino acids. CDR3 nucleotide sequence: TGTGCCAGCACCCGACTAGTTAGAACCGGGGAGCTGTTTTTT. Translated, it gives CASTRLVRTGELFF.

This clonotype has only a few counts. The rearrangement uses TRBV30 and TRBJ1-4; possibly TRBD1 for D (6 bases). From germline, CDR1 is GTSNPN and CDR2 SVGIG (reference sequence). There are 16 residues in the CDR3. V lost 0 bases and J lost 8, with 19 bases in between. The CDR3 sequence is CAWSVGGRGLGEKLFF. CDR3 DNA: TGTGCCTGGAGTGTAGGAGGCAGGGGTCTAGGGGAAAAACTGTTTTTT.

This clonotype has only a few counts. The chain combines TRBV25-1 with TRBJ2-2; D may match TRBD1 or TRBD2 (5 bases each). The germline gives CDR1 MGHDK, CDR2 SYGVNS. This CDR3 comprises 15 residues. V was clipped by 0 bases and J by 6 bases, with 11 bases between them. The CDR3 region is CASSEYAVGAGELFF. Written as DNA, the CDR3 is TGTGCCAGCAGTGAATATGCGGTGGGGGCCGGGGAGCTGTTTTTT.

This clonotype was counted between two and nine times. The V gene is TRBV7-2, the J gene TRBJ2-3; 8 bases fit TRBD2. V shed 6 bases and J 3 bases; nucleotides not matched to a gene: 2. This CDR3 has 13 amino acids. Germline V gives CDR1 SGHTA, CDR2 FQGNSA. CDR3 in DNA: TGTGCCAGCAGACTAGCGGCGACAGATACGCAGTATTTT. Protein sequence: CASRLAATDTQYF.

This clonotype has more than one count but fewer than ten. The chain combines TRBV2 with TRBJ2-2, with D perhaps matching TRBD2 (7 bases). The CDR3 runs to 13 residues. Germline V gene sequence: CDR1 SNHLY, CDR2 FYNNEI. Trimming shortened V by 7 bases and J by 5 bases, and 11 bases separated the two germline ends. The CDR3 sequence: CASKGGPTGELFF. CDR3 DNA: TGTGCCAGCAAGGGGGGGCCGACCGGGGAGCTGTTTTTT.

CDR3 nucleotides: TGCAGCGTTCTCGAGAGTTGGAACACTGAAGCTTTCTTT. Protein sequence: CSVLESWNTEAFF. This sequence joins TRBV29-1 and TRBJ1-1; no clear D. Germline CDR1 is SQVTM and CDR2 is ANQGSEA. CDR3 size: 13 residues. V was shortened by 5 bases and J by 1 base, with 11 bases between the two germline ends.

The genes are TRBV7-2 and TRBJ2-1; no clear D gene. The last part of the DNA fits TRBJ2-7 better; the J call may be wrong. The CDR3 is made up of 15 amino acids. The germline V gene encodes CDR1 SGHTA and CDR2 FQGNSA. CDR3 DNA sequence: TGTGCCAGCAGCAGCGCCGGGCCCTCCTTCTACGAGCAGTACTTC. Its protein product is CASSSAGPSFYEQYF.

Comments on this clonotype: One junction end disagrees with the germline gene, perhaps due to a read error. The chain has TRBV9 and TRBJ2-3; 8 bases are a match to TRBD1. This CDR3 comprises 16 residues. Germline assignment: CDR1 SGDLS and CDR2 YYNGEE. The CDR3 nucleotides are TGTACCAGCAGCCCTCGGACAGGGAGAAAGACAGATACGCAGTATTTT. This translates into CTSSPRTGRKTDTQYF.

This chain links TRBV4-1 with TRBJ2-3; 7 positions match TRBD1. The length of the CDR3 is 15 residues. V lost 2 bases, J lost 0 bases, and 2 bases stayed unmatched. CDR1 is MGHRA and CDR2 is YSYEKL in the germline V gene. CDR3 DNA sequence: TGCGCCAGCAGCCAATCGGGACAGAGCACAGATACGCAGTATTTT. Translated: CASSQSGQSTDTQYF.